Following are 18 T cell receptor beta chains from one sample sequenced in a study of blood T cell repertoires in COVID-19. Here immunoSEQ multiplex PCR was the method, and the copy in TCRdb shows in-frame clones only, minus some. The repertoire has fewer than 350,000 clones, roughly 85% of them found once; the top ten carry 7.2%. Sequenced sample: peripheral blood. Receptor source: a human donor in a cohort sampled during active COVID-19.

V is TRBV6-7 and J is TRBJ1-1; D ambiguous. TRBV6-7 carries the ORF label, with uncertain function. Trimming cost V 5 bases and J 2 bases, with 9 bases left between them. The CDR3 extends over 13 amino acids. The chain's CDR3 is CASSLGSNTEAFF. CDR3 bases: TGTGCCAGCAGTCTGGGCAGCAACACTGAAGCTTTCTTT.

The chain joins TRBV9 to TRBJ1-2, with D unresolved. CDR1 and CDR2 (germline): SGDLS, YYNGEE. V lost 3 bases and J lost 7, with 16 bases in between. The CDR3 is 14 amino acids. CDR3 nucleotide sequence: TGTGCCAGCAGCGCCCAGCTCCAGGCGGGTGGCTACACCTTC. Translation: CASSAQLQAGGYTF.

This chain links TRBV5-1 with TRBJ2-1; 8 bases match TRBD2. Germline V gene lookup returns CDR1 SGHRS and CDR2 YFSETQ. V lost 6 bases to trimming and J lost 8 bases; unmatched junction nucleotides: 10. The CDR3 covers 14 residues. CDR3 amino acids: CASNPSGGRDEQFF. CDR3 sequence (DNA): TGCGCCAGCAACCCCAGCGGGGGACGCGATGAGCAGTTCTTC. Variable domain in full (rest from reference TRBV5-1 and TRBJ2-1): KAGVTQTPRYLIKTRGQQVTLSCSPISGHRSVSWYQQTPGQGLQFLFEYFSETQRNKGNFPGRFSGRQFSNSRSEMNVSTLELGDSALYLCASNPSGGRDEQFFGPGTRLTVL.

CDR3: CASSHRGGAVAGELFF. Here the CDR3 DNA reads TGTGCCAGCAGCCACCGAGGGGGGGCCGTGGCCGGGGAGCTGTTTTTT. The chain joins TRBV3-1 (or the pseudogene TRBV3-2) to TRBJ2-2, with a tentative D call TRBD2 (7 bases). This CDR3 region has 16 residues. CDR1 and CDR2 from the germline V gene are LGHDT and YNNKEL (reference sequence). V lost 3 bases to trimming and J lost 6 bases, with 17 bases between them.

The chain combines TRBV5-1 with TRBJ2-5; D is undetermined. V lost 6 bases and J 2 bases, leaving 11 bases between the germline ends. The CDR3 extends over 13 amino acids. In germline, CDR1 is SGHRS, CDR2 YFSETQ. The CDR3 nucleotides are TGCGCCAGCAACAATGGAGTTCAAGAGACCCAGTACTTC. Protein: CASNNGVQETQYF.

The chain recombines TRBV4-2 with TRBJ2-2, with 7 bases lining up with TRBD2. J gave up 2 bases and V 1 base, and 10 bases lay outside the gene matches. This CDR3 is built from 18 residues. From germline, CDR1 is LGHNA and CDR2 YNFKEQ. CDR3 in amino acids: CASSQGGPSGLNTGELFF. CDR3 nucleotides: TGTGCCAGCAGCCAAGGCGGGCCTAGCGGCCTCAACACCGGGGAGCTGTTTTTT.

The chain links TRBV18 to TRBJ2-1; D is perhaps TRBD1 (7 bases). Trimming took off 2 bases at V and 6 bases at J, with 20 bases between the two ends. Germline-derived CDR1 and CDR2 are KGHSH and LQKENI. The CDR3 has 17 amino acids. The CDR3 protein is CASSPSGGGLWGNEQFF. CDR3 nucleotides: TGTGCCAGCTCACCATCCGGAGGGGGCTTGTGGGGCAATGAGCAGTTCTTC.

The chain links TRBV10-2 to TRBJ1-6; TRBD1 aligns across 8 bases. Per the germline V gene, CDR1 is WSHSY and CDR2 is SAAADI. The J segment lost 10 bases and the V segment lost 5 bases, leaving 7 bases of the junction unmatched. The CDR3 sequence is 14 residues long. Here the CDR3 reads CASSNRGVGSPLHF. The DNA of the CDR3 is TGCGCCAGCAGTAACAGGGGGGTCGGATCACCCCTCCACTTT.

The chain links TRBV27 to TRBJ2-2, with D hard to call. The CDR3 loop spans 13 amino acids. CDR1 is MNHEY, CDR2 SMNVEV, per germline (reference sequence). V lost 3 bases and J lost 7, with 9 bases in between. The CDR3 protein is CASSFFWHGELFF. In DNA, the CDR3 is TGTGCCAGCAGTTTCTTTTGGCACGGGGAGCTGTTTTTT.

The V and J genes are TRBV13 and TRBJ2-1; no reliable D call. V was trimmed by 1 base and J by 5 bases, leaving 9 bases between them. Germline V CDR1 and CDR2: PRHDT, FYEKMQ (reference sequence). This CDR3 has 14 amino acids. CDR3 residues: CASSLEPRNNEQFF. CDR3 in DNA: TGTGCCAGCAGCTTAGAGCCCAGGAACAATGAGCAGTTCTTC.

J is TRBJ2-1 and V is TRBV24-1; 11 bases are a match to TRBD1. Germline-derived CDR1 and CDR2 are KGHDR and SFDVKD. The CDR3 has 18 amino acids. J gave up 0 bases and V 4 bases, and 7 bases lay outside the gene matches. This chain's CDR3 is CATSEVPGQGDSYNEQFF. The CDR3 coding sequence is TGTGCCACCAGTGAAGTCCCGGGACAGGGGGACTCCTACAATGAGCAGTTCTTC.

The CDR3 DNA sequence: TGCGCCAGCAGCTTGTCGAGGGAGGGGGAAAAACTGTTTTTT. Translation: CASSLSREGEKLFF. V usage is TRBV5-1 and J usage is TRBJ1-4; perhaps TRBD1 as D (5 bases). Germline lookup yields CDR1 SGHRS and CDR2 YFSETQ. There are 14 residues in the CDR3. Trimming cost V 1 base and J 8 bases, with 12 bases left between them.

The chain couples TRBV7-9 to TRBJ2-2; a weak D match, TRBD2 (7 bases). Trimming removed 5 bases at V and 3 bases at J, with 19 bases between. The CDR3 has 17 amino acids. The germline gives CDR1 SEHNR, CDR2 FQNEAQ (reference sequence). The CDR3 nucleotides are TGTGCCAGCAGCCAAAAAAGGGGGGGAAGAGACACCGGGGAGCTGTTTTTT. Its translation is CASSQKRGGRDTGELFF.

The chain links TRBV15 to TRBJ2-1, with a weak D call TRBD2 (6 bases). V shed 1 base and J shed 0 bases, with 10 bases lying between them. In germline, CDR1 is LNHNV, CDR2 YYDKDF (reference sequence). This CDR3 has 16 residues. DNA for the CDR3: TGTGCCACCAGCAGAGTAGTCGGGGGCTCCTACAATGAGCAGTTCTTC. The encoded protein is CATSRVVGGSYNEQFF.

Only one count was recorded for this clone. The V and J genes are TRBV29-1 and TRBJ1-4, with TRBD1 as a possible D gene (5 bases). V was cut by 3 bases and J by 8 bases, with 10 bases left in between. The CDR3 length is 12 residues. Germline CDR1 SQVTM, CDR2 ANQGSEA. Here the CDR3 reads CSVDQGTEKLFF. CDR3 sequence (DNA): TGCAGCGTTGACCAGGGAACCGAAAAACTGTTTTTT.

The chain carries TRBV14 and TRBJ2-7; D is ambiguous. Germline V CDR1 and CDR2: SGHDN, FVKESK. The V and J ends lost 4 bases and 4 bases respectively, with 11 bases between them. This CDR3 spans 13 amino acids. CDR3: CASSRQARYEQYF. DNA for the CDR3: TGTGCCAGCAGCCGGCAAGCGCGTTACGAGCAGTACTTC.

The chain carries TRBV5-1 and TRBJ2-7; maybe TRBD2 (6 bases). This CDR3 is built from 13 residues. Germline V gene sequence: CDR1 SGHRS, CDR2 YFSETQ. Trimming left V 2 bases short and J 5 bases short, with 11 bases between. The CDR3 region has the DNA TGCGCCAGCAGCTTTGGAGGGAACCACGAGCAGTACTTC. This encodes CASSFGGNHEQYF.

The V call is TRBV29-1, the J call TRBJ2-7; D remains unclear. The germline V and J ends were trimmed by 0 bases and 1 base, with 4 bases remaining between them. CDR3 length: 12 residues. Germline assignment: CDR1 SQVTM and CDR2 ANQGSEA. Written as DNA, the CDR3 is TGCAGCGTTGAAGAGAGTTCCTACGAGCAGTACTTC. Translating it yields CSVEESSYEQYF.